This record concerns one TCR beta chain sequence. No antigen is known for it. This clone may be a read error of a much larger clone one base away. This sample was included in a study of T cell repertoires in cytomegalovirus infection. About the study: Recently identified HLA-C-restricted and well-studied HLA-B-restricted CMV epitopes were used. Indications of both CMV infection and matching HLA type were provided by public TCR beta signatures.

The study, taken as a whole, reports: There were HLA-C-restricted CMV-specific TCR beta clonotypes dominating the ex vivo response.

V was pared by 3 bases and J by 0 bases, with 11 bases between. This CDR3 spans 16 amino acids. TCRdb itself ran the reads through MiXCR, one entry per CDR3 protein. The sample includes about 900,000 distinct CDR3 sequences, roughly 30% of them seen just once. This rearrangement joins TRBV12-3 or TRBV12-4 to TRBJ1-4, with D maybe TRBD1 (5 bases). The sequence was obtained from a human donor in good health (CMV status not recorded). Some clones in this sample may be carry-over from other donors' samples. The input for sequencing was cultured CD8+ T cells from PBMCs, taken from culture after CMV antigen stimulation. CDR3 region: CASSFAWGATNEKLFF. CDR3 coding DNA: TGTGCCAGCAGTTTTGCCTGGGGCGCAACTAATGAAAAACTGTTTTTT.